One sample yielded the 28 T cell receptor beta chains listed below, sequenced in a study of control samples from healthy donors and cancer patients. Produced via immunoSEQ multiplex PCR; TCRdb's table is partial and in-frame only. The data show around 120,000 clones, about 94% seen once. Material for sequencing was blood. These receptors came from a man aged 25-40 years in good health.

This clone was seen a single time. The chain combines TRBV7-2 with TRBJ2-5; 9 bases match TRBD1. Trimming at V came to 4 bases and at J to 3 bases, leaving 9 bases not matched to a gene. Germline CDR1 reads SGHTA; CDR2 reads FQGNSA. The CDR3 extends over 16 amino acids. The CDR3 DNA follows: TGTGCCAGCAGCTACGGGACAGGGCAATCTGAAGAGACCCAGTACTTC. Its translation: CASSYGTGQSEETQYF.

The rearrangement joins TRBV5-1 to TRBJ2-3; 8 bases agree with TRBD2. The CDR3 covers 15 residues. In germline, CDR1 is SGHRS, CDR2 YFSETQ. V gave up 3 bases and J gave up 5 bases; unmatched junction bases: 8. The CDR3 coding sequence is TGCGCCAGCAGCTCCGGGACCGGGGGGGGAGATACGCAGTATTTT. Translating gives CASSSGTGGGDTQYF.

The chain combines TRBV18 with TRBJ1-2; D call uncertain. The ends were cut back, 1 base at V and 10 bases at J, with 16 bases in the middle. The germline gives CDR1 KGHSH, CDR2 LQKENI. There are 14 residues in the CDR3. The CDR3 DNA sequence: TGTGCCAGCTCACCACAGCGCGGGGTGGGAATCTACACCTTC. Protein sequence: CASSPQRGVGIYTF. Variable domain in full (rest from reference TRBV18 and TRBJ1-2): NAGVMQNPRHLVRRRGQEARLRCSPMKGHSHVYWYRQLPEEGLKFMVYLQKENIIDESGMPKERFSAEFPKEGPSILRIQQVVRGDSAAYFCASSPQRGVGIYTFGSGTRLTVV.

For the CDR3, the DNA is TGTGCCAGCAGTTATGGACAGGGGGCGCCTGCTTTCTTT. Translated, it gives CASSYGQGAPAFF. V is TRBV27 and J is TRBJ1-1, with 11 bases lining up with TRBD1. This CDR3 is built from 13 residues. Germline CDR1 and CDR2: MNHEY and SMNVEV (reference sequence). The ends lost 4 bases at V and 11 bases at J; junction bases unmatched: 6.

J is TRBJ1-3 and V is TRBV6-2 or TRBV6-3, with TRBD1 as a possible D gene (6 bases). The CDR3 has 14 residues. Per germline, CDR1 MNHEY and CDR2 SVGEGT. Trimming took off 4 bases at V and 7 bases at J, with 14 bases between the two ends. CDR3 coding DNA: TGTGCCAGCAGTTCCGGGGGGCTCGGTAACACCATATATTTT. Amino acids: CASSSGGLGNTIYF.

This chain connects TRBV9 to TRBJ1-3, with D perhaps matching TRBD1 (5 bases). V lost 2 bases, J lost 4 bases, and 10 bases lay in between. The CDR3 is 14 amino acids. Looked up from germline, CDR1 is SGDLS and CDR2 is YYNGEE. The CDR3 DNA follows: TGTGCCAGCAGCGTGGGGACCGTAGGAAACACCATATATTTT. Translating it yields CASSVGTVGNTIYF.

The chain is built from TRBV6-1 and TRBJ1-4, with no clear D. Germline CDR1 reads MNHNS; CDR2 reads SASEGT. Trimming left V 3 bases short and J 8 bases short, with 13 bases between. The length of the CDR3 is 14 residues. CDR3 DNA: TGTGCCAGCAGTGAGAACGCGATGCGGGAAAAACTGTTTTTT. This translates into CASSENAMREKLFF.

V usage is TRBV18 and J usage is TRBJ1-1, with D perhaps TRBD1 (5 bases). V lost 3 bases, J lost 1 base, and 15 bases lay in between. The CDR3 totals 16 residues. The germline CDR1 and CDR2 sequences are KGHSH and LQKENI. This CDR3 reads CASSPPSGTPNTEAFF. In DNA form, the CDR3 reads TGTGCCAGCTCACCTCCTTCGGGGACCCCGAACACTGAAGCTTTCTTT. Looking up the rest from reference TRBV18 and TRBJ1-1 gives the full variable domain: NAGVMQNPRHLVRRRGQEARLRCSPMKGHSHVYWYRQLPEEGLKFMVYLQKENIIDESGMPKERFSAEFPKEGPSILRIQQVVRGDSAAYFCASSPPSGTPNTEAFFGQGTRLTVV.

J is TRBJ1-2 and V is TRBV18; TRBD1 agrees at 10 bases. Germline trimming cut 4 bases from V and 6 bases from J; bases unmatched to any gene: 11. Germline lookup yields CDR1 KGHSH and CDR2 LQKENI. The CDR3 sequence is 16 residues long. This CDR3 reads CASSRKEGTGDNGYTF. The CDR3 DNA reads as TGTGCCAGCTCACGTAAAGAGGGGACAGGGGATAATGGCTACACCTTC.

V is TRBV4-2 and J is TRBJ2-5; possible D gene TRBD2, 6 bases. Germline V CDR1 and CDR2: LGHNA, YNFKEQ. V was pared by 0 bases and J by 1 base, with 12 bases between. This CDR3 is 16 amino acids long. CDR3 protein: CASSQETAGPQETQYF. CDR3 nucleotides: TGTGCCAGCAGCCAAGAAACTGCGGGGCCCCAAGAGACCCAGTACTTC.

The CDR3 loop reads CASSFIREYNEQFF. The CDR3 DNA reads TGTGCCAGCAGTTTTATAAGAGAATACAATGAGCAGTTCTTC. The chain employs TRBV28 and TRBJ2-1; D remains unclear. Germline V gene lookup returns CDR1 MDHEN and CDR2 SYDVKM. The CDR3 extends over 14 amino acids. V lost 3 bases and J lost 4, with 10 bases in between.

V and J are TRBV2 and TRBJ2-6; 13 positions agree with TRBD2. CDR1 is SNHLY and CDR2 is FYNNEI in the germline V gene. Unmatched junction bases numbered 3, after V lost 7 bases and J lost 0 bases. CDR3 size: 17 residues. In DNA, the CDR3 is TGTGCCAGCACCAGGACTAGCGGGGGCTCTGGGGCCAACGTCCTGACTTTC. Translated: CASTRTSGGSGANVLTF.

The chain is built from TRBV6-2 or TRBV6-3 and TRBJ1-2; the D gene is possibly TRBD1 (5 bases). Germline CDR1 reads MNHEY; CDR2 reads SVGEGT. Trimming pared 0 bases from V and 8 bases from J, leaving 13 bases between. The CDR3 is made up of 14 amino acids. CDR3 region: CASSYSGVPGGYTF. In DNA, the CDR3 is TGTGCCAGCAGTTACTCTGGAGTACCAGGGGGCTACACCTTC.

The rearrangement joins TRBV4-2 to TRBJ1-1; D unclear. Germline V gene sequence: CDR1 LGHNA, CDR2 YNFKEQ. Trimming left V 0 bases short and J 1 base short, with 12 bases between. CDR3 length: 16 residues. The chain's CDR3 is CASSQEKNGKNTEAFF. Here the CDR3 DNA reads TGTGCCAGCAGCCAAGAAAAAAATGGAAAGAACACTGAAGCTTTCTTT.

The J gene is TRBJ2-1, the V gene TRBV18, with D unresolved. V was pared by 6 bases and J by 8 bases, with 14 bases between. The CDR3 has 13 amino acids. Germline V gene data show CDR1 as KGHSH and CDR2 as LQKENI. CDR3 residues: CASSYTELDEQFF. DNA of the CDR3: TGTGCCAGCTCCTACACCGAATTGGATGAGCAGTTCTTC. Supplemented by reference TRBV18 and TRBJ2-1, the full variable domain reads NAGVMQNPRHLVRRRGQEARLRCSPMKGHSHVYWYRQLPEEGLKFMVYLQKENIIDESGMPKERFSAEFPKEGPSILRIQQVVRGDSAAYFCASSYTELDEQFFGPGTRLTVL.

CDR3 coding DNA: TGTGCCAGCAGGCCCGGGCTAGCGGATAACACCGGGGAGCTGTTTTTT. Protein product: CASRPGLADNTGELFF. V is TRBV2 and J is TRBJ2-2; the match to TRBD2 covers 7 bases. Germline V gives CDR1 SNHLY, CDR2 FYNNEI. The junction had 9 bases not matched to a gene; V was cut back by 6 bases and J by 2 bases. This CDR3 contains 16 residues.

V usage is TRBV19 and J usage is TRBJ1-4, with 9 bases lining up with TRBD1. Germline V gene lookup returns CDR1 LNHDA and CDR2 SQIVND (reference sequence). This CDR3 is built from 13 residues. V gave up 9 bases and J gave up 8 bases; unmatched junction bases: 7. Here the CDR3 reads CASGTGPGEKLFF. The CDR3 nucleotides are TGTGCCAGCGGGACAGGGCCGGGGGAAAAACTGTTTTTT.

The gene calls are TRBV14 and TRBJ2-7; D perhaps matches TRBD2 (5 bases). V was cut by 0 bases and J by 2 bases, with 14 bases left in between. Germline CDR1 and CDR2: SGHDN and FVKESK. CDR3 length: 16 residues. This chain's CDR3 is CASSQDSGLTPYEQYF. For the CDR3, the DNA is TGTGCCAGCAGCCAAGACTCAGGACTCACCCCCTACGAGCAGTACTTC.

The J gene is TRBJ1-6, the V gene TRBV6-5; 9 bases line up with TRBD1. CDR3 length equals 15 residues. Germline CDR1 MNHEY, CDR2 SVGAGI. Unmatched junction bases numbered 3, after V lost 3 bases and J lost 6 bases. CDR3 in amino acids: CASSYRTGVNSPLHF. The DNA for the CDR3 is TGTGCCAGCAGTTATCGGACAGGGGTTAATTCACCCCTCCACTTT.

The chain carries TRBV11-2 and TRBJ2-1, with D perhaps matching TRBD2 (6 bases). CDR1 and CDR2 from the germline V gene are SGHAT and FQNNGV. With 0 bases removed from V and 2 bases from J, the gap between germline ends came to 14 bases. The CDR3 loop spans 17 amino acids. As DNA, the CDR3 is TGTGCCAGCAGCTTAGAGCTGGCGGGGCAACCCTACAATGAGCAGTTCTTC. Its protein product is CASSLELAGQPYNEQFF.

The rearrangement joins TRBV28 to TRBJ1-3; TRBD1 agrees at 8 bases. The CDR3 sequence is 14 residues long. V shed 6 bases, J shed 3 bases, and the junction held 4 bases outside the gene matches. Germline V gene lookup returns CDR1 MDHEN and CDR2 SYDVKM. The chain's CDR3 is CASSGQGGGNTIYF. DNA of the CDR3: TGTGCCAGCAGCGGACAGGGAGGTGGAAACACCATATATTTT.

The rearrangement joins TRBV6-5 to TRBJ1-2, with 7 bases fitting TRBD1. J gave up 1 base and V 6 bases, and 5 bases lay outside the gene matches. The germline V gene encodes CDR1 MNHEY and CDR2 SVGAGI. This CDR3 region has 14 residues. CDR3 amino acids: CASRPGGVNYGYTF. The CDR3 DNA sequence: TGTGCCAGCAGGCCAGGGGGAGTTAACTATGGCTACACCTTC.

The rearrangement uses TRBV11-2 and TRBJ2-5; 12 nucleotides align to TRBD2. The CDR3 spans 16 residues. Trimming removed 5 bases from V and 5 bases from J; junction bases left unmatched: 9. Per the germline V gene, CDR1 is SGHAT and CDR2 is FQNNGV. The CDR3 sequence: CASSITSGGMAETQYF. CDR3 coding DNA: TGTGCCAGCAGCATAACTAGCGGGGGGATGGCGGAGACCCAGTACTTC.

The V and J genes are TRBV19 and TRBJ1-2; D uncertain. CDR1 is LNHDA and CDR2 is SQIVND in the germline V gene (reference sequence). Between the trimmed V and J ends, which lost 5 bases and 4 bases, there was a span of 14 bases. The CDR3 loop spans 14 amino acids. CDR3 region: CASSPTADAYGYTF. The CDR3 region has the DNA TGTGCCAGTAGTCCAACCGCGGACGCCTATGGCTACACCTTC.

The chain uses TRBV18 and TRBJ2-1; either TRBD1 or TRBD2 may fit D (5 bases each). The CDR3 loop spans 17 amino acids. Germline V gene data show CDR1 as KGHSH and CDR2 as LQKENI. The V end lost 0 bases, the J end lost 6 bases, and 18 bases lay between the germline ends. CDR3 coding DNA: TGTGCCAGCTCACCACCCGTCGGGGACGGCCTGCTCAATGAGCAGTTCTTC. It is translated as CASSPPVGDGLLNEQFF.

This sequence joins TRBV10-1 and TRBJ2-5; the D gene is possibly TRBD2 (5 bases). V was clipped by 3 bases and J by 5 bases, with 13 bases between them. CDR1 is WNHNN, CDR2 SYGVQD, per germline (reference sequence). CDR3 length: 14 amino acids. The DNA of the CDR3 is TGCGCCAGCAGTGACCGAGGGATTGGGGAGACCCAGTACTTC. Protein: CASSDRGIGETQYF.

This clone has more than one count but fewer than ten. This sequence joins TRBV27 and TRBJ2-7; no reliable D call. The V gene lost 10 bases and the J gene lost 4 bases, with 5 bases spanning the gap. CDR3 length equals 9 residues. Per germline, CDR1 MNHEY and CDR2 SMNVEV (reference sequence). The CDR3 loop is CAITYEQYV. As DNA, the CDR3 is TGTGCCATTACGTACGAGCAGTACGTC.

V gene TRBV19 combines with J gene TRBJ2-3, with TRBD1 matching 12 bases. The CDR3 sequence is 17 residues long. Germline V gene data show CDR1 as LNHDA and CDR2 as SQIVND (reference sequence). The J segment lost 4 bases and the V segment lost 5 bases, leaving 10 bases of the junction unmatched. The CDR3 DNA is TGTGCCAGTAGTTCCCTCCGGGACAGGGGGCCAGCAGATACGCAGTATTTT. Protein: CASSSLRDRGPADTQYF.